This TCR beta chain was found in a study of shared clonotypes between healthy human individuals. CD45RO-negative CD8 cells positively selected for CCR7 made up the naive population, which excluded terminally differentiated effector memory CD45RA+ cells. The CDR3 loop spans 14 amino acids. V lost 4 bases, J lost 2 bases, and 11 bases lay in between. Germline CDR1 is SEHNR and CDR2 is FQNEAQ (reference sequence). Using immunoSEQ multiplex PCR, the repertoire was profiled, and TCRdb retains in-frame clones only, with some absent. The top ten hold 1.5% to 2% of the sample, which has some 2.1 million clones, 93% seen once.

This receptor was taken from a young man in good health. Some clones in this sample may be carry-over from other donors' samples. The chain uses TRBV7-9 and TRBJ1-2; TRBD1 is a possible D gene (5 bases). The sequenced sample was naive CD8+ T cells from PBMCs. The CDR3 DNA sequence: TGTGCCAGCAGCTCAGCCAGGGAAAACTATGGCTACACCTTC. Translated, it gives CASSSARENYGYTF.